The sequence of this TCR beta chain was determined in a study of T cells in Graves' hyperthyroidism and ophthalmopathy. Study-level background: Upon initial diagnosis and before any treatment, peripheral blood was collected. Regarding the study as a whole: Blood also showed most of the thyroid clonotypes that were expanded above 0.001.

The ends were cut back, 6 bases at V and 0 bases at J, with 9 bases in the middle. CDR3 length: 14 amino acids. Amplified TCR beta CDR3 regions derived from RNA transcripts. A first-round RT-PCR of the TCR CDR3 used the HTBI primer set. TCRdb processed the multiplex PCR reads anew with MiXCR; each CDR3 protein has one entry. Seen here are 340,000 or so distinct CDR3 sequences, about 15% observed once, and the top ten hold around a third. Stable Graves' hyperthyroidism meant no ophthalmopathy progression within 18 months. As to this clonotype: The antigen remains unidentified.

The sequence was collected from a man aged 25-45 years with Graves' hyperthyroidism. The chain links TRBV12-3 or TRBV12-4 to TRBJ1-5; D gene ambiguous. The sequenced sample was blood. CDR3 bases: TGTGCCAGCAGCTCAGAGAGTAGCAATCAGCCCCAGCATTTT. Residues: CASSSESSNQPQHF.